The present T cell receptor beta chain was sequenced within a study of T cell repertoires in cytomegalovirus infection. Overall study context: From public TCR beta signatures came an indication of both CMV infection and matching HLA type.

TCRdb reprocessed the reads with MiXCR, giving one entry per CDR3 protein. In the table there are 300,000 to 400,000 distinct CDR3 sequences, 8% to 9.5% of which are singletons. This clonotype has only a few counts. Its ends do not fully match the called genes, so a read error is possible. Germline CDR1 DFQATT, CDR2 SNEGSKA (reference sequence). The CDR3 runs to 11 residues. The TCR comes from a human donor in good health (CMV status not recorded). Some clones in this sample may be carry-over from other donors' samples. Sequences were obtained from PBMCs. The rearrangement uses TRBV20-1 and TRBJ2-1; 7 bases map to TRBD2. The CDR3 loop is CSASTAGPQLF. Written as DNA, the CDR3 is TGCAGTGCTTCCACAGCGGGACCTCAGCTCTTC.